Listed below are T cell receptor beta chains from one sample, sequenced in a study of T cell repertoires in ileal Crohn's disease. The data were produced by immunoSEQ multiplex PCR, yet TCRdb's version contains in-frame clones alone and is incomplete. The sample yields around 8,200 clones, under 85% seen once. The material sequenced was ileal tissue. Receptor source: an adult with Crohn's disease. The CDR3 runs from the conserved cysteine through the conserved F or W. Each record gives: V gene, clone size, D gene, J gene, CDR3 protein, CDR3 DNA. A D gene is named only where the DNA matches it firmly. The listing skips clone size in some rows; elsewhere it reads once, few, many or a size class.

TRBV5-1	-	-	TRBJ1-3	CASSSDNPGNTIYF	TGCGCCAGCAGCTCGGACAACCCTGGAAACACCATATATTTT
TRBV30	-	TRBD1	TRBJ1-2	CAWSAPFLHRGNNYGYTF	TGTGCCTGGAGTGCGCCTTTCCTTCACAGGGGAAATAACTATGGCTACACCTTC
TRBV6-1	-	TRBD1	TRBJ1-2	CASRPDRGNGYTF	TGTGCCAGCAGACCCGACAGGGGGAATGGCTACACCTTC
TRBV28	once	-	TRBJ2-2	CASIQGTGELFF	TGTGCCAGCATCCAGGGCACCGGGGAGCTGTTTTTT
TRBV10-2	-	-	TRBJ1-4	CASSQGGANEKLFF	TGCGCCAGCAGTCAAGGGGGGGCTAATGAAAAACTGTTTTTT
TRBV5-1	-	TRBD1	TRBJ2-7	CASSRDRTYEQYF	TGCGCCAGCAGCAGGGACAGGACCTACGAGCAGTACTTC
TRBV27	few	TRBD1	TRBJ1-6	CASKFRLTGGGSPLHF	TGTGCCAGCAAATTCCGACTAACAGGGGGGGGATCACCCCTCCACTTT
TRBV6-4	-	-	TRBJ2-2	CASSVGSSDTGELFF	TGTGCCAGCAGTGTCGGTAGCTCTGACACCGGGGAGCTGTTTTTT
TRBV7-8	-	-	TRBJ2-3	CASSLGGALDTQYF	TGTGCCAGCAGCTTAGGAGGAGCCCTGGATACGCAGTATTTT
TRBV5-1	few	TRBD1	TRBJ1-2	CASSALDRATGYTF	TGCGCCAGCAGCGCCCTAGACAGGGCTACTGGCTACACCTTC
TRBV28	-	-	TRBJ1-6	CASSSTTGAYNSPLHF	TGTGCCAGCAGTTCGACGACGGGAGCTTATAATTCACCCCTCCACTTT
TRBV25-1	-	-	TRBJ2-1	CASSESGSLGEQFF	TGTGCCAGCAGTGAATCCGGCAGTCTCGGGGAGCAGTTCTTC
TRBV15	-	TRBD1	TRBJ2-7	CATSRAGTGPSYEQYF	TGTGCCACCAGCAGAGCCGGGACAGGGCCCTCCTACGAGCAGTACTTC
TRBV2	-	-	TRBJ1-1	CASTRGGGVNTEAFF	TGTGCCAGCACCCGGGGCGGGGGGGTGAACACTGAAGCTTTCTTT
TRBV7-2	-	TRBD1	TRBJ2-1	CASSSDTGVPEQFF	TGTGCCAGCAGCTCCGATACAGGGGTCCCTGAGCAGTTCTTC
TRBV6-1	-	-	TRBJ2-3	CASSGDSTDTQYF	TGTGCCAGCAGTGGAGACTCCACAGATACGCAGTATTTT
TRBV11-2	-	TRBD1	TRBJ2-7	CASTAYSGQATYEQYF	TGTGCCAGCACCGCCTACAGTGGACAGGCTACCTACGAGCAGTACTTC
TRBV6-6	-	TRBD1	TRBJ2-7	CASSRTGTGLAEQYF	TGTGCCAGCAGCCGGACCGGGACAGGGCTAGCCGAGCAGTACTTC
TRBV30	few	-	TRBJ1-2	CAWSGQLNYGYTF	TGTGCCTGGAGTGGACAGTTAAACTATGGCTACACCTTC
TRBV11-2	-	-	TRBJ2-7	CASSSPPPGNHEQYF	TGTGCCAGCAGCTCCCCCCCGCCAGGGAACCACGAGCAGTACTTC
TRBV13	once	-	TRBJ2-3	CASSRSGSSSTDTQYF	TGTGCCAGCAGCCGGAGCGGCAGCTCTAGCACAGATACGCAGTATTTT
TRBV25-1	-	TRBD1	TRBJ1-4	CASSEFEDRGKEKLFF	TGTGCCAGCAGTGAATTCGAGGACAGGGGGAAAGAAAAACTGTTTTTT
TRBV4-1	few	-	TRBJ2-7	CASSQGEHSSYEQYF	TGCGCCAGCAGCCAAGGAGAGCACAGCTCCTACGAGCAGTACTTC
TRBV7-7	once	-	TRBJ2-5	CASSLGRLAQETQYF	TGTGCTAGCAGCTTAGGACGGCTAGCTCAAGAGACCCAGTACTTC
TRBV7-3	-	TRBD2	TRBJ2-5	CASSPGGGGETQYF	TGTGCCAGCAGCCCTGGGGGGGGAGGGGAGACCCAGTACTTC
TRBV7-2	-	-	TRBJ2-5	CASSLSSTGGGETQYF	TGTGCCAGCAGCCTTAGCAGTACGGGGGGCGGAGAGACCCAGTACTTC
TRBV18	-	TRBD1	TRBJ1-4	CASSSDRDQLFF	TGTGCCAGCTCCTCGGACAGGGACCAACTGTTTTTT
TRBV7-2	-	-	TRBJ1-2	CASSQQAQALYGYTF	TGTGCCAGCAGCCAGCAGGCCCAGGCGCTCTATGGCTACACCTTC
TRBV4-2	-	TRBD1	TRBJ1-1	CASSQTGYEAFF	TGTGCCAGCAGCCAGACAGGGTATGAAGCTTTCTTT
TRBV7-2	-	-	TRBJ2-5	CASSLAGPGKTQYF	TGTGCCAGCAGCTTAGCGGGTCCGGGGAAGACCCAGTACTTC
TRBV6-6	-	-	TRBJ2-6	CASSTQGSRANVLTF	TGTGCCAGCAGCACCCAGGGGTCAAGGGCCAACGTCCTGACTTTC
TRBV2	few	-	TRBJ1-5	CASRGGDQPQHF	TGTGCCAGCCGTGGGGGGGATCAGCCCCAGCATTTT
TRBV6-1	-	-	TRBJ2-2	CASSEGESGELFF	TGTGCCAGCAGTGAAGGCGAAAGCGGGGAGCTGTTTTTT
TRBV5-6	-	-	TRBJ1-3	CASSFGQAVVGNTIYF	TGTGCCAGCAGCTTTGGGCAGGCCGTCGTTGGAAACACCATATATTTT
TRBV7-2	-	-	TRBJ1-2	CASSPRQVQYYGYTF	TGTGCCAGCAGCCCCCGACAGGTGCAATACTATGGCTACACCTTC